The 22 T cell receptor beta chains below all came from one sample that was sequenced in a study of human T cells and chemical hapten exposure. Documented time point: patch test 1, 2 weeks after DPC sensitization. Treatment of the sample: therapeutic diphenylcyclopropenone sensitization with weekly scalp DPC. TCRdb reprocessed the RACE reads via MiXCR and lists one record per CDR3 protein. The sample has more than 90,000 distinct CDR3 sequences; about 10% are singletons. This specimen consisted of whole blood, obtained in connection with sensitization to the hapten diphenylcyclopropenone (DPC). The receptor source for this set is a man aged 35-49 years with alopecia areata. Some clones in this sample may be carry-over from other donors' samples.

The J gene is TRBJ1-1, the V gene TRBV28; D might be TRBD1 (5 bases). The CDR3 runs to 15 residues. Looked up from germline, CDR1 is MDHEN and CDR2 is SYDVKM. V was trimmed by 7 bases and J by 0 bases, leaving 15 bases between them. Here the CDR3 reads CASKIQGSMNTEAFF. As DNA, the CDR3 is TGTGCCAGCAAGATCCAGGGTAGCATGAACACTGAAGCTTTCTTT.

The chain links TRBV20-1 to TRBJ2-7; 7 nucleotides agree with TRBD2. After removal of 6 bases from V and 3 bases from J, the junction contained 14 bases not matched to a gene. Germline loops: CDR1 DFQATT, CDR2 SNEGSKA (reference sequence). There are 15 residues in the CDR3. The CDR3 DNA follows: TGCAGTGCGGATCGTAGCGGGTTAATTGACTACGAGCAGTACTTC. This gives the protein CSADRSGLIDYEQYF.

This clonotype came up a few times. The chain carries TRBV7-9 and TRBJ2-3; D perhaps matches TRBD2 (5 bases). Trimming left V 11 bases short and J 4 bases short, with 10 bases between. The V gene's germline CDR1 is SEHNR and CDR2 FQNEAQ (reference sequence). This CDR3 is built from 11 residues. The CDR3, as DNA: TGTGCCGGGGAGCTGGCAGATACGCAGTATTTT. This sequence encodes CAGELADTQYF. The whole variable domain, remainder taken from reference TRBV7-9 and TRBJ2-3, is DTGVSQNPRHKITKRGQNVTFRCDPISEHNRLYWYRQTLGQGPEFLTYFQNEAQLEKSRLLSDRFSAERPKGSFSTLEIQRTEQGDSAMYLCAGELADTQYFGPGTRLTVL.

The rearrangement uses TRBV10-3 and TRBJ2-1; 11 nucleotides agree with TRBD2. The germline CDR1 and CDR2 sequences are ENHRY and SYGVKD. The CDR3 is 14 residues long. Trimming cost V 6 bases and J 8 bases; bases outside gene matches: 6. CDR3 bases: TGTGCCATCAGCAGACTAGCGGGAATCCATGAGCAGTTCTTC. This encodes CAISRLAGIHEQFF.

The V gene is TRBV12-3 or TRBV12-4, the J gene TRBJ2-5; 8 bases align to TRBD1. V shed 5 bases, J shed 5 bases, and the junction held 10 bases outside the gene matches. This CDR3 is 15 amino acids long. Here the CDR3 reads CASSPTQGARETQYF. CDR3 nucleotides: TGTGCCAGCAGTCCGACTCAGGGGGCTAGGGAGACCCAGTACTTC.

This clonotype was seen a handful of times. The gene calls are TRBV29-1 and TRBJ2-3; 12 bases match TRBD2. J was trimmed by 5 bases and V by 0 bases; bases with no gene match: 15. The V gene's germline CDR1 is SQVTM and CDR2 ANQGSEA. There are 19 residues in the CDR3. The CDR3 here is CSVEDLQLLLAGGGDTQYF. The CDR3, as DNA: TGCAGCGTTGAAGATCTTCAACTTTTACTAGCGGGAGGAGGAGATACGCAGTATTTT.

This clonotype was detected ten times or more. This rearrangement joins TRBV28 to TRBJ2-3; the D is unclear. Trimming stripped 4 bases from V and 2 bases from J, with 10 bases between. The CDR3 extends over 14 amino acids. Germline CDR1 is MDHEN and CDR2 is SYDVKM. CDR3 region: CASSSVPNTDTQYF. CDR3 DNA sequence: TGTGCCAGCAGTTCTGTTCCGAACACAGATACGCAGTATTTT.

This clonotype was seen only a few times. The chain joins TRBV7-9 to TRBJ1-1; D call uncertain. This CDR3 is built from 14 residues. Trimming stripped 3 bases from V and 7 bases from J, with 15 bases between. CDR1 is SEHNR, CDR2 FQNEAQ, per germline (reference sequence). For the CDR3, the DNA is TGTGCCAGCAGCTTCACAAGCGGGCAAAATGAAGCTTTCTTT. It specifies CASSFTSGQNEAFF.

J is TRBJ2-3 and V is TRBV9; 11 nucleotides match TRBD2. J was trimmed by 5 bases and V by 2 bases; bases with no gene match: 7. This CDR3 has 16 amino acids. The V gene's germline CDR1 is SGDLS and CDR2 YYNGEE. The CDR3: CASSVSTSGSGDTQYF. The CDR3 DNA follows: TGTGCCAGCAGCGTCAGTACTAGCGGGAGCGGAGATACGCAGTATTTT.

This clonotype was picked up a small number of times. The CDR3 protein is CASSLSSGTGTSGYYTDTQYF. The CDR3 bases are TGTGCCAGCAGCTTATCTAGTGGTACCGGGACTAGCGGCTATTACACAGATACGCAGTATTTT. The chain links TRBV11-2 to TRBJ2-3; 11 nucleotides align to TRBD2. The CDR3 has 21 amino acids. Germline V gene sequence: CDR1 SGHAT, CDR2 FQNNGV. J gave up 2 bases and V 2 bases, and 18 bases lay outside the gene matches.

This clonotype showed up many times. The genes are TRBV27 and TRBJ2-7; 8 bases are shared with TRBD1. Trimming took 8 bases from V and 6 from J; bases not matched to a gene: 15. In germline, CDR1 is MNHEY, CDR2 SMNVEV (reference sequence). CDR3 length: 15 amino acids. CDR3 protein: CASARKKTGVFEQYF. DNA for the CDR3: TGTGCCAGCGCCCGAAAGAAGACAGGGGTTTTCGAGCAGTACTTC.

The table lists this clonotype with a few counts. The chain has TRBV7-3 and TRBJ2-1, with 13 nucleotides matching TRBD2. The CDR3 runs 17 residues. Per the germline V gene, CDR1 is SGHTA and CDR2 is FQGTGA. The J segment lost 7 bases and the V segment lost 0 bases, leaving 6 bases of the junction unmatched. Written as DNA, the CDR3 is TGTGCCAGCAGCTTAACTGGACTAGCGGGAGCTTGGAATGAGCAGTTCTTC. Translating it yields CASSLTGLAGAWNEQFF.

The table lists this clonotype with a few counts. The CDR3 protein is CSASRQTNTGELFF. The CDR3 DNA is TGCAGTGCTAGTCGACAGACGAACACCGGGGAGCTGTTTTTT. The chain combines TRBV20-1 with TRBJ2-2; D may be TRBD1 (5 bases). Trimming took off 3 bases at V and 0 bases at J, with 8 bases between the two ends. This CDR3 has 14 residues. The germline gives CDR1 DFQATT, CDR2 SNEGSKA (reference sequence).

The table lists this clonotype with a few counts. The CDR3 DNA sequence: TGCGCCAGCAGCCAAGAGCCGACACTGGGACCCCTCTCCTACGAGCAGTACGTC. It yields the protein CASSQEPTLGPLSYEQYV. This chain joins TRBV4-1 and TRBJ2-7; either TRBD1 or TRBD2 may fit D (5 bases each). Trimming stripped 0 bases from V and 0 bases from J, with 18 bases between. CDR1 is MGHRA, CDR2 YSYEKL, per germline. The CDR3 has 18 amino acids.

This clonotype was observed many times. The chain links TRBV5-1 to TRBJ2-3; D remains ambiguous. Per the germline V gene, CDR1 is SGHRS and CDR2 is YFSETQ. Between the trimmed V and J ends, which lost 5 bases and 1 base, there was a span of 11 bases. The CDR3 spans 14 residues. The CDR3 here is CASRQIQGTDTQYF. The CDR3, as DNA: TGCGCCAGCAGACAGATACAAGGCACAGATACGCAGTATTTT.

The gene calls are TRBV4-3 and TRBJ2-2, with TRBD2 identical over 7 bases. Per the germline V gene, CDR1 is LGHNA and CDR2 is YSLEER. CDR3 size: 19 residues. The V gene end was trimmed by 3 bases and the J gene end by 0 bases; junction bases not matched to a gene: 13. This CDR3 reads CASSQTKAGSSANTGELFF. The CDR3 DNA reads TGCGCCAGCAGCCAGACCAAAGCGGGATCCTCCGCGAACACCGGGGAGCTGTTTTTT.

This rearrangement joins TRBV12-3 or TRBV12-4 to TRBJ2-5; D uncertain. The CDR3 has 13 residues. V was clipped by 3 bases and J by 5 bases, with 10 bases between them. The CDR3 DNA reads TGTGCCAGCAGTTTTATCAGTTCGGAGACCCAGTACTTC. Amino acid sequence: CASSFISSETQYF.

This clonotype showed up many times. The CDR3 protein is CASSGTVNTEAFF. The CDR3, as DNA: TGTGCCAGCAGTGGGACAGTGAACACTGAAGCTTTCTTT. This chain links TRBV6-5 with TRBJ1-1, with 7 nucleotides matching TRBD1. The CDR3 totals 13 residues. CDR1 MNHEY and CDR2 SVGAGI come from the germline V gene. Trimming at V came to 5 bases and at J to 0 bases, leaving 0 bases not matched to a gene.

This clonotype was counted at least ten times. This chain joins TRBV12-3 or TRBV12-4 and TRBJ2-5; TRBD2 matches 13 bases. The CDR3 consists of 16 residues. V was clipped by 6 bases and J by 4 bases; unmatched bases: 8. In nucleotides, the CDR3 is TGTGCCAGCAGCCTAGGACTAGCGGGAGCCACAGAGACCCAGTACTTC. Translation gives CASSLGLAGATETQYF.

This clonotype appeared many times. The genes are TRBV29-1 and TRBJ2-7; D uncertain. This CDR3 is built from 12 residues. CDR1 SQVTM and CDR2 ANQGSEA come from the germline V gene. V lost 6 bases to trimming and J lost 2 bases, with 11 bases between them. The CDR3 coding sequence is TGCAGCGTCGTCGTCCTGGCCTACGAGCAGTACTTC. This encodes CSVVVLAYEQYF.

The chain carries TRBV6-2 or TRBV6-3 and TRBJ2-6; TRBD2 might be the D (5 bases). The CDR3 sequence is 16 residues long. CDR1 MNHEY and CDR2 SVGEGT come from the germline V gene. Trimming left V 4 bases short and J 3 bases short, with 13 bases between. The CDR3: CASSSPSFVGANVLTF. DNA for the CDR3: TGTGCCAGCAGTTCGCCTAGCTTCGTTGGGGCCAACGTCCTGACTTTC.

This chain joins TRBV29-1 and TRBJ2-5; no clear D gene. V was cut by 4 bases and J by 5 bases, with 11 bases left in between. Germline V lookup: CDR1 SQVTM, CDR2 ANQGSEA. The CDR3 consists of 12 residues. CDR3 sequence reads: CSVAPGLETQYF. CDR3 DNA sequence: TGCAGCGTTGCGCCCGGGCTGGAGACCCAGTACTTC.